The 20 T cell receptor beta chains reported below all come from one sample, sequenced in a study. Each CDR3 protein is one row after TCRdb ran MiXCR on the RT-PCR reads. The table has about 680,000 distinct CDR3 sequences, approximately 15% seen once. Sequences were obtained from memory CD4+ T cells from blood. Source of these receptors: a female donor in good health, serving as a healthy control.

The chain joins TRBV7-9 to TRBJ2-3; 8 bases are a match to TRBD2. Germline-derived CDR1 and CDR2 are SEHNR and FQNEAQ (reference sequence). V lost 5 bases, J lost 2 bases, and 9 bases stayed unmatched. The CDR3 has 16 amino acids. CDR3 loop: CASSLSAGENTDTQYF. The CDR3 DNA is TGTGCCAGCAGCCTGTCAGCGGGAGAGAACACAGATACGCAGTATTTT.

This clonotype was found many times. The rearrangement joins TRBV12-3 or TRBV12-4 to TRBJ2-7, with 7 bases that match TRBD1. This CDR3 contains 13 residues. J lost 1 base, V lost 6 bases, and 3 bases had no gene match. DNA of the CDR3: TGTGCCAGCAGCCCAGGGGGTTCCTACGAGCAGTACTTC. It codes for CASSPGGSYEQYF.

This chain uses TRBV28 with TRBJ1-2, with unresolved D. V was shortened by 11 bases and J by 0 bases, with 16 bases between the two germline ends. From germline, CDR1 is MDHEN and CDR2 SYDVKM. The CDR3 has 14 residues. The CDR3, as DNA: TGTGCCCACAACGGGTTAGGTGCTAACTATGGCTACACCTTC. This translates into CAHNGLGANYGYTF.

The V call is TRBV28, the J call TRBJ1-6, with a possible D match to TRBD1 (6 bases). V lost 5 bases and J lost 8, with 16 bases in between. From germline, CDR1 is MDHEN and CDR2 SYDVKM. This CDR3 spans 15 amino acids. Here the CDR3 DNA reads TGTGCCAGCAGTAGATTGGGGGGCGACGATTCACCCCTCCACTTT. Protein: CASSRLGGDDSPLHF.

This clonotype has more than one count but fewer than ten. The chain employs TRBV12-3 or TRBV12-4 and TRBJ2-2, with 9 bases that match TRBD2. V lost 9 bases, J lost 6 bases, and 8 bases stayed unmatched. CDR3 size: 14 residues. The CDR3 nucleotides read TGTGCCAGTGATAGGTTAGCGGGAGCCGGGGAGCTGTTTTTT. This gives the protein CASDRLAGAGELFF.

This clonotype has ten or more counts. The V call is TRBV20-1, the J call TRBJ1-2, with D possibly being TRBD1 (5 bases). Germline CDR1 DFQATT, CDR2 SNEGSKA (reference sequence). This CDR3 region has 14 residues. Trimming cost V 3 bases and J 3 bases, with 14 bases left between them. The CDR3 DNA reads as TGCAGTGCTAGGGGGATCCGGGGCCACTATGGCTACACCTTC. This encodes CSARGIRGHYGYTF.

This clonotype turned up a few times. V usage is TRBV7-2 and J usage is TRBJ2-7; 9 bases line up with TRBD2. Germline V gene sequence: CDR1 SGHTA, CDR2 FQGNSA. The CDR3 totals 14 residues. The ends lost 5 bases at V and 5 bases at J; junction bases unmatched: 7. The CDR3 protein is CASSTGTSPHEQYF. DNA for the CDR3: TGTGCCAGCAGCACAGGGACTAGCCCCCACGAGCAGTACTTC.

This clonotype came up a few times. The chain has TRBV20-1 and TRBJ2-5; 8 bases line up with TRBD1. The ends lost 6 bases at V and 5 bases at J; junction bases unmatched: 11. Germline assignment: CDR1 DFQATT and CDR2 SNEGSKA (reference sequence). This CDR3 has 14 residues. The CDR3 sequence: CSAPSANRGETQYF. CDR3 coding DNA: TGCAGTGCACCCAGCGCAAACAGGGGGGAGACCCAGTACTTC.

The table lists this clonotype with a few counts. The chain links TRBV7-2 to TRBJ2-5; D remains unclear. This CDR3 comprises 13 residues. V shed 6 bases and J shed 1 base, with 9 bases lying between them. Germline V CDR1 and CDR2: SGHTA, FQGNSA. The CDR3 sequence is CASSWAAQETQYF. The CDR3 nucleotides are TGTGCCAGCAGTTGGGCCGCCCAAGAGACCCAGTACTTC.

Notes on this clonotype: A much bigger clone sits one base away, suggesting this may be a read error. The V and J genes are TRBV7-2 and TRBJ2-1; 8 positions agree with TRBD2. Germline lookup yields CDR1 SGHTA and CDR2 FQGNSA. The CDR3 loop spans 15 amino acids. Losses at the gene ends were 3 bases for V and 4 bases for J; bases not matched to a gene: 5. The CDR3: CASSLDSGMYNEQFF. The DNA for the CDR3 is TGTGCCAGCAGCTTGGATAGCGGGATGTACAATGAGCAGTTCTTC.

A few counts support this clonotype. The V and J genes are TRBV7-2 and TRBJ2-5; TRBD2 matches 8 bases. The CDR3 totals 15 residues. The V segment lost 0 bases and the J segment 2 bases; nucleotides outside the gene matches: 2. Per the germline V gene, CDR1 is SGHTA and CDR2 is FQGNSA. The CDR3 protein is CASSLAGGAQETQYF. CDR3 DNA: TGTGCCAGCAGCTTAGCCGGGGGGGCGCAAGAGACCCAGTACTTC.

In this sample, this clonotype turned up many times. V usage is TRBV20-1 and J usage is TRBJ2-1, with a weak D call TRBD1 (6 bases). V gave up 6 bases and J gave up 9 bases, with 15 bases separating them. Looked up from germline, CDR1 is DFQATT and CDR2 is SNEGSKA (reference sequence). The CDR3 extends over 12 amino acids. The CDR3 nucleotides read TGCAGTGCGATGGACAGCCTTTCTGAGCAGTTCTTC. This sequence encodes CSAMDSLSEQFF.

This clonotype appeared a few times. This chain links TRBV5-6 with TRBJ1-2; TRBD1 is a possible D gene (5 bases). The CDR3 consists of 14 residues. Looked up from germline, CDR1 is SGHDT and CDR2 is YYEEEE. V lost 5 bases, J lost 8 bases, and 19 bases lay in between. CDR3 amino acids: CASRTQGGALGYTF. For the CDR3, the DNA is TGTGCCAGCAGAACTCAAGGAGGGGCGTTGGGCTACACCTTC.

The rearrangement uses TRBV5-1 and TRBJ1-4, with a possible D match to TRBD1 (6 bases). Germline lookup yields CDR1 SGHRS and CDR2 YFSETQ. V lost 6 bases and J lost 7, with 22 bases in between. This CDR3 has 16 residues. CDR3 residues: CASIYRPTIGGEKLFF. DNA of the CDR3: TGCGCCAGCATTTACCGGCCTACAATAGGGGGTGAAAAACTGTTTTTT.

This clonotype was found many times. This chain links TRBV12-3 or TRBV12-4 with TRBJ2-1; D gene unclear. The V end was cut by 6 bases, the J end by 5 bases, with 11 bases between. The CDR3 has 13 amino acids. The CDR3 DNA follows: TGTGCCAGCAGACCAGACGGAAACAATGAGCAGTTCTTC. Amino acid sequence: CASRPDGNNEQFF.

The chain recombines TRBV5-6 with TRBJ2-2, with TRBD1 matching 8 bases. V was clipped by 0 bases and J by 4 bases; unmatched bases: 5. The V gene's germline CDR1 is SGHDT and CDR2 YYEEEE. The CDR3 runs to 16 residues. This CDR3 is CASSLGGQDPTGELFF. In DNA form, the CDR3 reads TGTGCCAGCAGCTTGGGGGGACAGGACCCCACCGGGGAGCTGTTTTTT.

There are a few counts of this clonotype. The chain carries TRBV2 and TRBJ2-1; no firm D call. The germline gives CDR1 SNHLY, CDR2 FYNNEI. The V and J ends lost 1 base and 8 bases respectively, with 6 bases between them. CDR3 length: 12 amino acids. The CDR3 DNA reads as TGTGCCAGCAGTGAAGGAAGCGATGAGCAGTTCTTC. Protein: CASSEGSDEQFF.

This clonotype has at least ten counts. The rearrangement links TRBV4-2 to TRBJ2-7, with 7 bases matching TRBD1. V lost 3 bases and J lost 3; bases outside the gene matches: 5. This CDR3 contains 14 residues. CDR1 LGHNA and CDR2 YNFKEQ come from the germline V gene. The CDR3 protein is CASSHIDRDYEQYF. CDR3 DNA: TGTGCCAGCAGCCATATCGACAGGGACTACGAGCAGTACTTC.

This clonotype was recorded many times. The chain couples TRBV9 to TRBJ2-1; the match to TRBD2 covers 7 bases. This CDR3 is 15 amino acids long. CDR1 SGDLS and CDR2 YYNGEE come from the germline V gene. The V gene end was trimmed by 4 bases and the J gene end by 4 bases; junction bases not matched to a gene: 8. DNA for the CDR3: TGTGCCAGCAGCCCCAGGGAGGGATCTTACAATGAGCAGTTCTTC. It yields the protein CASSPREGSYNEQFF.

This clonotype was picked up many times. The J gene is TRBJ1-2, the V gene TRBV20-1; D possibly corresponds to TRBD1 (5 bases). V was trimmed by 1 base and J by 4 bases, leaving 13 bases between them. This CDR3 is 14 amino acids long. Germline loops: CDR1 DFQATT, CDR2 SNEGSKA (reference sequence). The CDR3 nucleotides read TGCAGTGCTAGAGGCGGGACGGAAGCCTATGGCTACACCTTC. Protein: CSARGGTEAYGYTF.